These 13 T cell receptor beta chains were all obtained from the same sample, sequenced in a study of T cell responses to AZD1222 COVID-19 vaccine. TCRdb's table, derived via immunoSEQ multiplex PCR, lists solely in-frame clones and lacks some. The sample lists about 97,000 clones, more than 85% occurring once. The specimen comprised peripheral blood, sampled on day 0 of AZD1222 vaccination. Receptor source: an adult in good health.

The chain carries TRBV5-4 and TRBJ2-3; TRBD2 aligns across 10 bases. Germline trimming cut 2 bases from V and 6 bases from J; bases unmatched to any gene: 9. The germline CDR1 and CDR2 sequences are SGHNT and YYREEE (reference sequence). This CDR3 comprises 16 residues. The CDR3 nucleotides read TGTGCCAGCAGCTTTAAAAGCGGGAGGGCCGAGGATACGCAGTATTTT. Translating it yields CASSFKSGRAEDTQYF.

V and J are TRBV5-4 and TRBJ1-3, with D uncertain. Germline V gene data show CDR1 as SGHNT and CDR2 as YYREEE (reference sequence). The CDR3 length is 14 residues. V lost 2 bases and J 4 bases, leaving 10 bases between the germline ends. CDR3 sequence reads: CASSLSQSGNTIYF. CDR3 coding DNA: TGTGCCAGCAGCTTATCACAGTCCGGAAACACCATATATTTT.

The chain recombines TRBV5-1 with TRBJ1-4; D is ambiguous. This CDR3 spans 14 amino acids. From germline, CDR1 is SGHRS and CDR2 YFSETQ. The V end lost 0 bases, the J end lost 8 bases, and 11 bases lay between the germline ends. Here the CDR3 DNA reads TGCGCCAGCAGCTTGGTAGGTTTGGAAGAAAAACTGTTTTTT. It specifies CASSLVGLEEKLFF.

The chain has TRBV10-3 and TRBJ2-1; TRBD2 agrees at 9 bases. CDR1 is ENHRY and CDR2 is SYGVKD in the germline V gene. This CDR3 has 14 residues. In nucleotides, the CDR3 is TGTGCTCTTTCCGAGGCGGGAGGGTTCAATGAGCAGTTCTTC. Its translation: CALSEAGGFNEQFF.

The rearrangement joins TRBV18 to TRBJ2-1, with 11 nucleotides matching TRBD2. With 3 bases clipped from V and 5 bases from J, the junction kept 15 bases outside the gene matches. The germline gives CDR1 KGHSH, CDR2 LQKENI. The CDR3 contains 19 residues. Written as DNA, the CDR3 is TGTGCCAGCTCACCCCAAGGATATAGCGGGAGGGCCGGAAACAATGAGCAGTTCTTC. The encoded protein is CASSPQGYSGRAGNNEQFF.

The chain uses TRBV7-2 and TRBJ2-7, with 7 bases fitting TRBD1. Trimming took 5 bases from V and 3 from J; bases not matched to a gene: 1. The CDR3 is made up of 12 amino acids. Germline loops: CDR1 SGHTA, CDR2 FQGNSA. The CDR3 sequence: CASSRQGYEQYF. DNA of the CDR3: TGTGCCAGCAGCCGACAGGGCTACGAGCAGTACTTC.

The rearrangement uses TRBV29-1 and TRBJ1-1, with unresolved D. The germline V and J ends were trimmed by 4 bases and 3 bases, with 6 bases remaining between them. Germline-derived CDR1 and CDR2 are SQVTM and ANQGSEA. CDR3 length: 11 residues. The CDR3 spells CSVVVHTEAFF. The DNA for the CDR3 is TGCAGCGTTGTTGTCCACACTGAAGCTTTCTTT.

This chain connects TRBV30 to TRBJ1-5, with no clear D. The germline gives CDR1 GTSNPN, CDR2 SVGIG (reference sequence). V was pared by 3 bases and J by 8 bases, with 14 bases between. CDR3 size: 13 residues. Here the CDR3 DNA reads TGTGCCTGGAGGGAGCAGGTGGGGAAGCCCCAGCATTTT. Its translation: CAWREQVGKPQHF. Drawing the rest from reference TRBV30 and TRBJ1-5, the complete variable domain is SQTIHQWPATLVQPVGSPLSLECTVEGTSNPNLYWYRQAAGRGLQLLFYSVGIGQISSEVPQNLSASRPQDRQFILSSKKLLLSDSGFYLCAWREQVGKPQHFGDGTRLSIL.

This sequence joins TRBV7-8 and TRBJ2-1; 10 positions agree with TRBD2. Germline V lookup: CDR1 SGHVS, CDR2 FQNEAQ. Trimming took 3 bases from V and 6 from J; bases not matched to a gene: 11. The CDR3 spans 17 residues. Here the CDR3 reads CASSFDTSGIDSNEQFF. The CDR3 DNA reads TGTGCCAGCAGCTTCGATACTAGCGGGATAGATAGCAATGAGCAGTTCTTC. Full variable domain (outside the CDR3, taken from reference TRBV7-8 and TRBJ2-1): GAGVSQSPRYKVAKRGQDVALRCDPISGHVSLFWYQQALGQGPEFLTYFQNEAQLDKSGLPSDRFFAERPEGSVSTLKIQRTQQEDSAVYLCASSFDTSGIDSNEQFFGPGTRLTVL.

Here the CDR3 DNA reads TGTGCCAGCTCACCACCTGTGTCCTACAATGAGCAGTTCTTC. Encoded protein: CASSPPVSYNEQFF. The chain uses TRBV18 and TRBJ2-1; D is uncertain. Trimming left V 0 bases short and J 1 base short, with 4 bases between. This CDR3 comprises 14 residues. Germline loops: CDR1 KGHSH, CDR2 LQKENI.

The chain carries TRBV6-5 and TRBJ2-1, with D hard to call. This CDR3 spans 15 amino acids. Germline V lookup: CDR1 MNHEY, CDR2 SVGAGI. V lost 5 bases to trimming and J lost 0 bases, with 11 bases between them. CDR3 sequence (DNA): TGTGCCAGCAGTACCGGATCCGCCTCCTACAATGAGCAGTTCTTC. Translated, it gives CASSTGSASYNEQFF.

The J gene is TRBJ2-2, the V gene TRBV2, with D hard to call. Trimming took off 8 bases at V and 3 bases at J, with 4 bases between the two ends. Germline lookup yields CDR1 SNHLY and CDR2 FYNNEI. The CDR3 runs 11 residues. CDR3 in amino acids: CASEYTGELFF. The CDR3 DNA follows: TGTGCCAGCGAGTACACCGGGGAGCTGTTTTTT.

This chain links TRBV5-1 with TRBJ2-7; the match to TRBD1 covers 8 bases. V was clipped by 2 bases and J by 3 bases; unmatched bases: 4. The CDR3 runs 14 residues. Germline lookup yields CDR1 SGHRS and CDR2 YFSETQ. CDR3 in amino acids: CASSFFRGHYEQYF. The CDR3, as DNA: TGCGCCAGCAGCTTTTTCAGGGGGCACTACGAGCAGTACTTC.